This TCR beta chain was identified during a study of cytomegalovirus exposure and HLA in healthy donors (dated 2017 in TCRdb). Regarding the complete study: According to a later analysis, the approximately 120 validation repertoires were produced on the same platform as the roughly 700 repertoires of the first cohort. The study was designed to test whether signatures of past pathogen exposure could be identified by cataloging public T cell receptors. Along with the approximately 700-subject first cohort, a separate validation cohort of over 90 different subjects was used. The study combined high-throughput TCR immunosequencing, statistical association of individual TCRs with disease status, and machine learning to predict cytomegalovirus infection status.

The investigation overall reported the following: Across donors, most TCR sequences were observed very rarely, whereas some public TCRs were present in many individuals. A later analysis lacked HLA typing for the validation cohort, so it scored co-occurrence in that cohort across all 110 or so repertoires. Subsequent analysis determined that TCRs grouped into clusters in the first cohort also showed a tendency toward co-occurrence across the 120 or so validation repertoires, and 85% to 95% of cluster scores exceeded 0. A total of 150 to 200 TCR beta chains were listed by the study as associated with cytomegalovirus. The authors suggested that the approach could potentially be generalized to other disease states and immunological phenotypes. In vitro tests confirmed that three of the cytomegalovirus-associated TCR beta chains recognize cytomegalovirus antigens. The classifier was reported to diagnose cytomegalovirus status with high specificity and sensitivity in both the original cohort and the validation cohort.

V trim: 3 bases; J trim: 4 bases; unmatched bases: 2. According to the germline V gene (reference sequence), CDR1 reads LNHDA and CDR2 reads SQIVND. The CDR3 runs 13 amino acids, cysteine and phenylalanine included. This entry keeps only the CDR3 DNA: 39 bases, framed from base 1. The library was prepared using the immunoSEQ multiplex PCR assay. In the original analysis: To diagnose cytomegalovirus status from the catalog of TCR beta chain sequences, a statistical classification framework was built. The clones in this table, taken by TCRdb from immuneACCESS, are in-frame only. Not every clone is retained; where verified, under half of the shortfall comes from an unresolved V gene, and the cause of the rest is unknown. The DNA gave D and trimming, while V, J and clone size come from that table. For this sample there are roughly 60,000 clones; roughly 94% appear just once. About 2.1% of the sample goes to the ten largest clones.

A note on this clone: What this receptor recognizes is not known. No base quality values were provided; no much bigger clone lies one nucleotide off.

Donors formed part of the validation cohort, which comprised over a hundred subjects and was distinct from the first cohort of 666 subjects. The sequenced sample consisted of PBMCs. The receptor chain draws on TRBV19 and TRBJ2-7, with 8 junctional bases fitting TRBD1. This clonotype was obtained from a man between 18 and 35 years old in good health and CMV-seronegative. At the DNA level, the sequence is TGTGCCAGTAGTATCACAGGGGGGTACGAGCAGTACTTC. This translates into CASSITGGYEQYF.